This TCR beta chain was identified in a study of blood T cell repertoires in COVID-19. Only in-frame clones appear in the TCRdb table, and some are missing; sequencing was by immunoSEQ multiplex PCR. Of around 160,000 clones in the sample, about 84% were seen once. The receptor comes from a man aged 35 to 55 who had recovered from COVID-19. The sequenced sample was PBMCs or T cells enriched from blood (not recorded which).

This chain's CDR3 is CATSDSGQGGHTGELFF. CDR3 coding DNA: TGTGCCACCAGTGATTCCGGACAGGGGGGACACACCGGGGAGCTGTTTTTT. The chain joins TRBV24-1 to TRBJ2-2; TRBD1 agrees at 10 bases. The CDR3 loop spans 17 amino acids. Germline CDR1 is KGHDR and CDR2 is SFDVKD. V dropped 2 bases and J dropped 3; count of bases not matched to a gene: 5.